This T cell receptor beta chain was recovered during a study of T-cell memory formation after mild COVID-19. General study findings and limits: Clones contracting across day 15 to 85 had a balanced CD4/CD8 profile; later expanding clones leaned CD4+. Contracting CD4+ clones sat mainly in CM and EM; CD8+ in EMRA.

This CDR3 has 16 amino acids. The germline V and J ends were trimmed by 1 base and 0 bases, with 11 bases remaining between them. Germline CDR1 reads LGHDT; CDR2 reads YNNKEL (reference sequence). Worth noting for this clonotype: The antigen remains unidentified.

MiXCR was run by TCRdb on the 5' RACE reads, yielding one entry per CDR3 protein. The sample lists under 450,000 distinct CDR3 sequences; 20% to 25% were seen once. The rearrangement uses TRBV3-1 and TRBJ2-3; no clear D gene. The sequence was obtained from a man in his late teens or twenties who had mild COVID-19 (a few samples of this study predate the infection). Cell type and time point are not known. Sequencing input: PBMCs or a T cell subset sorted from them (not recorded which). Here the CDR3 DNA reads TGTGCCAGCAGCCAAGTCGCCACTTTTAGCACAGATACGCAGTATTTT. It yields the protein CASSQVATFSTDTQYF.